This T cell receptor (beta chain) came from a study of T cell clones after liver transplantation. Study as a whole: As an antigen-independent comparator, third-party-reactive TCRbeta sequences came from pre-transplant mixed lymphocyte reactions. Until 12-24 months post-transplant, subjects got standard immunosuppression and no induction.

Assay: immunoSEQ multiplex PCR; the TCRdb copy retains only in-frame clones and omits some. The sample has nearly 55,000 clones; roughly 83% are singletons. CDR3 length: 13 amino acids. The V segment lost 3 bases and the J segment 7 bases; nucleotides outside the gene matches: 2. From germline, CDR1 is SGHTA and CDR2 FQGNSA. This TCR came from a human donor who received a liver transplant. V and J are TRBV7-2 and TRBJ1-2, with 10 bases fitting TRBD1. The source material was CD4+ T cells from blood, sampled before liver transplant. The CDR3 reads CASSLGQGPGYTF. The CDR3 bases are TGTGCCAGCAGCTTGGGACAGGGGCCTGGCTACACCTTC.